The T cell receptor beta chain described here comes from a study of T cells in Graves' hyperthyroidism and ophthalmopathy. General study points: Blood also showed most of the thyroid clonotypes that were expanded above 0.001.

V dropped 5 bases and J dropped 2; count of bases not matched to a gene: 10. Germline V CDR1 and CDR2: SQVTM, ANQGSEA. This CDR3 has 15 amino acids. Newly diagnosed hyperthyroidism, duration under 2 months, in patients aged 18 to 65. Patients with uncontrolled infections, other autoimmune diseases, pregnancy or lactation were excluded. The source material, RNA transcripts, was used to amplify TCR beta CDR3 regions. A set of HTBI primers served as the primers for a first-round RT-PCR of the TCR CDR3. TCRdb passed the multiplex PCR reads through MiXCR, listing each CDR3 protein once. This repertoire shows about 290,000 distinct CDR3 sequences, about an eighth found once; its top ten account for 7% to 9%. This clonotype was seen ten or more times. The antigen is undetermined.

The sequence derives from a woman aged 40 to 49 with Graves' hyperthyroidism. The specimen sequenced was blood. This rearrangement joins TRBV29-1 to TRBJ2-3; 7 nucleotides agree with TRBD2. This CDR3 reads CSVRSRLAVTDTQYF. In DNA form, the CDR3 reads TGCAGCGTTCGAAGCCGCCTAGCGGTCACAGATACGCAGTATTTT.